This is a list of T cell receptor beta chains from one sample in a study of cytomegalovirus exposure and HLA in healthy donors. Profiled with immunoSEQ multiplex PCR; TCRdb holds only in-frame clones, not every one. The sample table includes about 170,000 clones. The sequencing sample was made of PBMCs. The receptor source for this set is a woman under 30 in good health and CMV-seropositive. CDR3s include the opening cysteine and the closing phenylalanine or tryptophan. A D gene is named only where the DNA matches it firmly.

J: TRBJ2-3; V: TRBV30; D: TRBD2; CDR3: CAWNPGLVANTQYF; DNA: TGTGCCTGGAATCCGGGACTAGTCGCAAATACGCAGTATTTT
J: TRBJ1-3; V: TRBV6-5; D: TRBD1; CDR3: CASRTGQGSGNTIYF; DNA: TGTGCCAGCAGAACAGGACAGGGCTCTGGAAACACCATATATTTT
J: TRBJ2-3; V: TRBV7-9; D: TRBD2; CDR3: CASSLLASGRNNTDTQYF; DNA: TGTGCCAGCAGCTTATTGGCTAGCGGGAGAAATAACACAGATACGCAGTATTTT
J: TRBJ1-1; V: TRBV29-1; D: NA; CDR3: CSVAGDTEAFF; DNA: TGCAGCGTCGCAGGGGACACTGAAGCTTTCTTT
J: TRBJ2-1; V: TRBV7-8; D: TRBD2; CDR3: CASSLARGSSYNEQFF; DNA: TGTGCCAGCAGCTTAGCGCGGGGGAGCTCCTACAATGAGCAGTTCTTC
J: TRBJ2-5; V: TRBV7-8; D: TRBD2; CDR3: CASSFLAGGTQETQYF; DNA: TGTGCCAGCAGCTTTCTAGCGGGGGGGACCCAAGAGACCCAGTACTTC
J: TRBJ1-5; V: TRBV19; D: NA; CDR3: CDASLVVNQPQHF; DNA: TGTGACGCATCTTTAGTCGTAAATCAGCCCCAGCATTTT
J: TRBJ2-3; V: TRBV2; D: TRBD1; CDR3: CASIDRDRENTDTQYF; DNA: TGTGCCAGCATTGACCGGGACAGGGAGAACACAGATACGCAGTATTTT
J: TRBJ2-1; V: TRBV13; D: TRBD1; CDR3: CASSTGTAAYNEQFF; DNA: TGTGCCAGCAGCACCGGGACAGCGGCTTACAATGAGCAGTTCTTC
J: TRBJ1-2; V: TRBV5-4; D: NA; CDR3: CASSPWGVSGYTF; DNA: TGTGCCAGCAGCCCTTGGGGGGTTAGCGGCTACACCTTC
J: TRBJ2-7; V: TRBV6-5; D: TRBD2; CDR3: CASSFDLAGANYEQYF; DNA: TGTGCCAGCAGTTTCGATCTAGCGGGAGCGAACTACGAGCAGTACTTC
J: TRBJ2-1; V: TRBV7-8; D: TRBD2; CDR3: CASSLNREAQFF; DNA: TGTGCCAGCAGCTTAAATCGGGAGGCGCAGTTCTTC
J: TRBJ2-1; V: TRBV6-6; D: TRBD1; CDR3: CASRGAGGRSAEQFF; DNA: TGTGCCAGCAGAGGGGCAGGGGGACGATCTGCTGAGCAGTTCTTC
J: TRBJ1-5; V: TRBV12-5; D: NA; CDR3: CASGFDSVNQPQHF; DNA: TGTGCTAGTGGCTTCGACAGTGTCAATCAGCCCCAGCATTTT
J: TRBJ2-7; V: TRBV7-9; D: TRBD2; CDR3: CASSLSGGSSYEQYF; DNA: TGTGCCAGCAGCTTAAGCGGGGGGAGCTCCTACGAGCAGTACTTC
J: TRBJ1-5; V: TRBV6-5; D: NA; CDR3: CASSPNAGRPFHF; DNA: TGTGCCAGCAGTCCAAACGCCGGGAGACCCTTCCATTTT
J: TRBJ2-1; V: TRBV6-6; D: TRBD2; CDR3: CASTKKTSGSYNEQFF; DNA: TGTGCCAGCACAAAGAAAACTAGCGGCTCCTACAATGAGCAGTTCTTC
J: TRBJ2-1; V: TRBV19; D: NA; CDR3: CASSGTFSYNEQFF; DNA: TGTGCCAGTAGCGGGACTTTCTCCTACAATGAGCAGTTCTTC
J: TRBJ1-1; V: TRBV5-1; D: TRBD1; CDR3: CASSYSPTGGYTEAFF; DNA: TGCGCCAGCAGCTACTCCCCCACAGGGGGCTACACTGAAGCTTTCTTT
J: TRBJ1-5; V: TRBV5-4; D: NA; CDR3: CASSLGRDQPQHF; DNA: TGTGCCAGCAGCCTTGGGAGGGATCAGCCCCAGCATTTT